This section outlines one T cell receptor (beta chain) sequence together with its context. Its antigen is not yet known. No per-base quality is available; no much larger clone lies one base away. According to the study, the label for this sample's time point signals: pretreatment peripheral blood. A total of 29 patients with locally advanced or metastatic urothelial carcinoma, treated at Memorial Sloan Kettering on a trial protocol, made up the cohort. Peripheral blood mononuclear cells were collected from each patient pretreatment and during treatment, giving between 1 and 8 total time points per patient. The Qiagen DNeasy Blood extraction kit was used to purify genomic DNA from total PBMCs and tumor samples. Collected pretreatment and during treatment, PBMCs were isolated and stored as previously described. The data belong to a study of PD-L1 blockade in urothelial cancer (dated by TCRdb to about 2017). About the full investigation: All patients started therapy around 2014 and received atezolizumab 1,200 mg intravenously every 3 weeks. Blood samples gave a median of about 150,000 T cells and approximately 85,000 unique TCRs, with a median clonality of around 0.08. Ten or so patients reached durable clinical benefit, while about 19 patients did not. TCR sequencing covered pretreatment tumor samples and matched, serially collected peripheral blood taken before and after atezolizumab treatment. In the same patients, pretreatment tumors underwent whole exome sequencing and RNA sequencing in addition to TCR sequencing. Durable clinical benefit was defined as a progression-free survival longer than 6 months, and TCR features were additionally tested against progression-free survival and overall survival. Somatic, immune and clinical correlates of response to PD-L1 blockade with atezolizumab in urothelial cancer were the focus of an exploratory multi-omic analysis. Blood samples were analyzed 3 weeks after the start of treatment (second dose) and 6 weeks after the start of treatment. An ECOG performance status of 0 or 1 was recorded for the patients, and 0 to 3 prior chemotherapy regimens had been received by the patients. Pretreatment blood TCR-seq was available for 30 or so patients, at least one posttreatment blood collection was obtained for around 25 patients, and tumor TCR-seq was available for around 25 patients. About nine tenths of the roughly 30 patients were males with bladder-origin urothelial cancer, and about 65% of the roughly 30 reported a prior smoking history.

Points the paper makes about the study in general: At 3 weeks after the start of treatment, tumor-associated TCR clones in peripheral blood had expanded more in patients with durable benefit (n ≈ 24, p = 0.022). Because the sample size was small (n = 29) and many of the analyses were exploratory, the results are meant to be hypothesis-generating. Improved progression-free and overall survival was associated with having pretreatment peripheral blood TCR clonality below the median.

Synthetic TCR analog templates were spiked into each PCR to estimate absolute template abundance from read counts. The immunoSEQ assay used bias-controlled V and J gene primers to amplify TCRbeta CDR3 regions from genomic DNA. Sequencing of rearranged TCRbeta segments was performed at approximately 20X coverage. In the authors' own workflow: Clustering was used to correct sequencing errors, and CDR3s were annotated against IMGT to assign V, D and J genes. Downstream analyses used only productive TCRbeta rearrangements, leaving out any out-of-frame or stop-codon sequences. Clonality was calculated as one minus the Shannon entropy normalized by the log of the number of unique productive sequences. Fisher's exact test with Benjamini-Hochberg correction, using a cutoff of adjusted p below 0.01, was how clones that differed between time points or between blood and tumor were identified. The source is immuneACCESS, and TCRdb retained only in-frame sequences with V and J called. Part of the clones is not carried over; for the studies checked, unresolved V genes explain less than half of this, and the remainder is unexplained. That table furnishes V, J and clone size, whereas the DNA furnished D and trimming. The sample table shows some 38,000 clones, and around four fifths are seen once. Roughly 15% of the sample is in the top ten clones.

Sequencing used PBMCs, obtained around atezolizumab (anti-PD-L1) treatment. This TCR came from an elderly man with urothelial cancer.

This receptor has the CDR3 CASSSTGTANEKLFF. The nucleotide sequence is given as TGTGCCAGCAGCTCCACCGGGACAGCTAATGAAAAACTGTTTTTT. The chain uses TRBV7-8 and TRBJ1-4; 7 junctional bases match TRBD1. CDR1 and CDR2, per the germline V gene, are SGHVS and FQNEAQ. Trimming takes 4 bases off V and 3 bases off J; junction bases not matched to a gene: 5. The CDR3 measures 15 amino acids from cysteine to phenylalanine. Only the CDR3 DNA is retained, 45 bases long and in frame from the first base. Supplemented by the reference TRBV7-8 and TRBJ1-4 proteins around the CDR3, the complete variable domain is GAGVSQSPRYKVAKRGQDVALRCDPISGHVSLFWYQQALGQGPEFLTYFQNEAQLDKSGLPSDRFFAERPEGSVSTLKIQRTQQEDSAVYLCASSSTGTANEKLFFGSGTQLSVL.